This is a list of T cell receptor beta chains from one sample in a study of blood T cell repertoires in COVID-19. Measured with immunoSEQ multiplex PCR; TCRdb has only the in-frame clones, and not every one. The data show 100,000 to 150,000 clones, around nine tenths seen once. Sample: peripheral blood. These receptors came from a man aged 50 or older with acute or convalescent COVID-19. CDR3s include the opening cysteine and the closing phenylalanine or tryptophan. The order of the fields is clone size, V gene, CDR3 length, D gene, J gene, CDR3 DNA, CDR3 protein. The D gene is left open where the match is weak. Expanded clones get a size class; other rows say once, few or many, or leave the size out.

clone_size: -; v_call: TRBV2; cdr3_length: 15; d_call: -; j_call: TRBJ2-7; cdr3_nt: TGTGCCAGCAGTGAAGGAAAGGCGGGCTACTACGAGCAGTACTTC; cdr3_aa: CASSEGKAGYYEQYF
clone_size: -; v_call: TRBV7-6; cdr3_length: 10; d_call: -; j_call: TRBJ2-1; cdr3_nt: TGTGCCTGGGGGGACCCAGAGCAGTTCTTC; cdr3_aa: CAWGDPEQFF
clone_size: -; v_call: TRBV29-1; cdr3_length: 12; d_call: -; j_call: TRBJ1-1; cdr3_nt: TGCAGCGTTCAGACAGGGAACACTGAAGCTTTCTTT; cdr3_aa: CSVQTGNTEAFF
clone_size: -; v_call: TRBV19; cdr3_length: 14; d_call: -; j_call: TRBJ2-1; cdr3_nt: TGTGCCAGTAGTATCTCCCTAGTATCGAATGAGCAGTTCTTC; cdr3_aa: CASSISLVSNEQFF
clone_size: -; v_call: TRBV5-5; cdr3_length: 15; d_call: TRBD1; j_call: TRBJ1-2; cdr3_nt: TGTGCCAGCAGCCCCCCAGGGGGCGTCGGCTATGGCTACACCTTC; cdr3_aa: CASSPPGGVGYGYTF
clone_size: -; v_call: TRBV11-2; cdr3_length: 19; d_call: TRBD2; j_call: TRBJ2-5; cdr3_nt: TGTGCCAGCAGCCAGACCCTAGCGGGAGGAGGGGGCTTCCAAGAGACCCAGTACTTC; cdr3_aa: CASSQTLAGGGGFQETQYF
clone_size: few; v_call: TRBV10-3; cdr3_length: 15; d_call: TRBD2; j_call: TRBJ2-7; cdr3_nt: TGTGCCATCAGTGGGCCCGGGGGGGTGAGGAACGAGCAGTACTTC; cdr3_aa: CAISGPGGVRNEQYF
clone_size: -; v_call: TRBV21-1; cdr3_length: 19; d_call: -; j_call: TRBJ2-1; cdr3_nt: TGTGCCAGCAGCGCCACCGGGACTAGCGGGCCGAGCTCCTACAATGAGCAGTTCTTC; cdr3_aa: CASSATGTSGPSSYNEQFF
clone_size: -; v_call: TRBV28; cdr3_length: 13; d_call: -; j_call: TRBJ2-5; cdr3_nt: TGTGCCAGCAGTTTGTGGGAGGAAGAGACCCAGTACTTC; cdr3_aa: CASSLWEEETQYF
clone_size: -; v_call: TRBV3-1/TRBV3-2; cdr3_length: 14; d_call: -; j_call: TRBJ2-1; cdr3_nt: TGTGCCAGCAGCCAATTGTTGGCCAACAATGAGCAGTTCTTC; cdr3_aa: CASSQLLANNEQFF
clone_size: few; v_call: TRBV3-1/TRBV3-2; cdr3_length: 14; d_call: TRBD1; j_call: TRBJ2-5; cdr3_nt: TGTGCCAGCAGCCAAAACAGGGGGATGCAGACCCAGTACTTC; cdr3_aa: CASSQNRGMQTQYF
clone_size: -; v_call: TRBV4-3; cdr3_length: 14; d_call: -; j_call: TRBJ1-2; cdr3_nt: TGCGCCAGCAGCCAAGATTTCGAGAACTATGGCTACACCTTC; cdr3_aa: CASSQDFENYGYTF
clone_size: few; v_call: TRBV11-2; cdr3_length: 14; d_call: TRBD2; j_call: TRBJ2-4; cdr3_nt: TGTGCCAGCAGCTTAAGACTAGCGGAAAACATTCAGTACTTC; cdr3_aa: CASSLRLAENIQYF
clone_size: -; v_call: TRBV9; cdr3_length: 15; d_call: -; j_call: TRBJ1-2; cdr3_nt: TGTGCCAGCAGCGTAGGCGGAGACAGCTACAATGGCTACACCTTC; cdr3_aa: CASSVGGDSYNGYTF
clone_size: once; v_call: TRBV15; cdr3_length: 13; d_call: -; j_call: TRBJ2-7; cdr3_nt: TGTGCCACCAGCAGAGATACAGGGTACGAGCAGTACTTC; cdr3_aa: CATSRDTGYEQYF
clone_size: -; v_call: TRBV5-4; cdr3_length: 17; d_call: TRBD2; j_call: TRBJ2-7; cdr3_nt: TGTGCCAGCAGCTTGGCTGGACTAGCGGGAGTTACCTACGAGCAGTACTTC; cdr3_aa: CASSLAGLAGVTYEQYF
clone_size: -; v_call: TRBV10-3; cdr3_length: 14; d_call: TRBD2; j_call: TRBJ2-5; cdr3_nt: TGTGCCACAACCAGCGGGAGGGCCGAGGAGACCCAGTACTTC; cdr3_aa: CATTSGRAEETQYF
clone_size: -; v_call: TRBV27; cdr3_length: 15; d_call: TRBD2; j_call: TRBJ2-7; cdr3_nt: TGTGCCAGCAGTTTGAATGGCGGGGGATTCTACGAGCAGTACTTC; cdr3_aa: CASSLNGGGFYEQYF
clone_size: once; v_call: TRBV10-1; cdr3_length: 16; d_call: -; j_call: TRBJ1-1; cdr3_nt: TGCGCCAGCAGTGAGCGTTCCCTCCGGGGAGGGACTGAAGCTTTCTTT; cdr3_aa: CASSERSLRGGTEAFF
clone_size: -; v_call: TRBV7-2; cdr3_length: 17; d_call: TRBD1; j_call: TRBJ1-3; cdr3_nt: TGTGCCAGCAGCTTATATCGACAGGGCTGGAGTGGAAACACCATATATTTT; cdr3_aa: CASSLYRQGWSGNTIYF
clone_size: -; v_call: TRBV19; cdr3_length: 15; d_call: TRBD2; j_call: TRBJ2-1; cdr3_nt: TGTGCCAGTAGTACTTTAGCGGGAGGAGGTGATGAGCAGTTCTTC; cdr3_aa: CASSTLAGGGDEQFF
clone_size: -; v_call: TRBV7-9; cdr3_length: 13; d_call: -; j_call: TRBJ1-1; cdr3_nt: TGTGCCAGCAGCAGAGACAGGCCAGGAAGGGCTTTCTTT; cdr3_aa: CASSRDRPGRAFF
clone_size: -; v_call: TRBV12-5; cdr3_length: 12; d_call: -; j_call: TRBJ2-3; cdr3_nt: TGTGCTAGTGGTCAAAGCACAGATACGCAGTATTTT; cdr3_aa: CASGQSTDTQYF
clone_size: -; v_call: TRBV20-1; cdr3_length: 11; d_call: -; j_call: TRBJ1-1; cdr3_nt: TGCAGTGCTGGAAGACCTACTACAGCTTTCTTT; cdr3_aa: CSAGRPTTAFF
clone_size: -; v_call: TRBV27; cdr3_length: 12; d_call: -; j_call: TRBJ1-4; cdr3_nt: TGTGCCAGCAGGGCAGGGTCGAAAAAACTGTTTTTT; cdr3_aa: CASRAGSKKLFF
clone_size: -; v_call: TRBV29-1; cdr3_length: 13; d_call: -; j_call: TRBJ2-3; cdr3_nt: TGCAGCGTTAGCGACGGATACACAGATACGCAGTATTTT; cdr3_aa: CSVSDGYTDTQYF
clone_size: few; v_call: TRBV28; cdr3_length: 16; d_call: TRBD1; j_call: TRBJ1-6; cdr3_nt: TGTGGGATACAGGGACAGGGTCCATCCTATAATTCACCCCTCCACTTT; cdr3_aa: CGIQGQGPSYNSPLHF
clone_size: -; v_call: TRBV3-1/TRBV3-2; cdr3_length: 13; d_call: -; j_call: TRBJ1-4; cdr3_nt: TGTGCCAGCAGCCAGGACAGAGCGGAAAAACTGTTTTTT; cdr3_aa: CASSQDRAEKLFF
clone_size: -; v_call: TRBV19; cdr3_length: 15; d_call: -; j_call: TRBJ1-5; cdr3_nt: TGTGCCAGTAGTATGCCCGGGTCCCCCAATCAGCCCCAGCATTTT; cdr3_aa: CASSMPGSPNQPQHF
clone_size: -; v_call: TRBV5-1; cdr3_length: 14; d_call: -; j_call: TRBJ1-2; cdr3_nt: TGCGCCAGCAGCCAGTTGAGTACAGGGCCTGGCTACACCTTC; cdr3_aa: CASSQLSTGPGYTF
clone_size: few; v_call: TRBV19; cdr3_length: 13; d_call: TRBD1; j_call: TRBJ1-2; cdr3_nt: TGTGCCAGTAGTGCGGGACAGAATAGTGGCTACACCTTC; cdr3_aa: CASSAGQNSGYTF
clone_size: -; v_call: TRBV27; cdr3_length: 14; d_call: TRBD2; j_call: TRBJ2-7; cdr3_nt: TGTGCCAGCAGTCCGACGACTAGCCCGGGGGAGCAGTACTTC; cdr3_aa: CASSPTTSPGEQYF